One T cell receptor (beta chain) is described in this entry. The antigen remains unidentified. A junction end diverges from the germline sequence, so it may reflect a read error. The germline V gene encodes CDR1 GTSNPN and CDR2 SVGIG (reference sequence). The CDR3 spans 14 residues. The template was RNA from unsorted bulk tissue. Between August and November 2014, newly diagnosed, chemotherapy-naive lung cancer patients underwent thoracic surgery in China. These data are taken from a study of tumor and adjacent non-tumor tissue in lung cancer. Study-wide context: The patients, 9 to 11 men and 5 women, were roughly 30 to 76 with stage I to III disease.

TCRbeta libraries were built with three rounds of nested PCR, modified from ARM-PCR. TCRdb itself ran the multiplex PCR reads through MiXCR, one entry per CDR3 protein. The repertoire holds more than 95,000 distinct CDR3 sequences, with 66% as singletons. Study results and limitations: Top 100 clones took a larger repertoire share in normal lung.

The receptor was isolated from a man younger than 40 with non-small cell lung cancer. The sample was lung tumor tissue. The rearrangement joins TRBV30 to TRBJ2-4, with 7 bases matching TRBD2. The CDR3 loop is CARSPRGEVNIQYF. CDR3 in DNA: TGTGCCCGGAGTCCCCGGGGGGAGGTAAACATTCAGTACTTC.